Reported below is one T cell receptor beta chain. The antigen it binds to is not known. No much larger clonotype is one base removed from it; base qualities were not supplied. This specimen belongs to a study of a mutant IDH1 vaccine in newly diagnosed glioma (dated by TCRdb to the early 2020s). A note on the overall study: Across visits V03 through V10, patients got a total of eight vaccinations, given in weeks 1, 3, 5, 7, 11, 15, 19 and 23. In the chemotherapy-containing groups, vaccination started alongside temozolomide cycles, whereas in patients who had radiotherapy alone it started 4-6 weeks after radiotherapy. The roughly 34 treated patients were approximately 60% male and roughly 38% female, with a mean age of 40.4 years. Prior to enrollment, standard therapy consisting of radiotherapy alone, temozolomide alone, or radiochemotherapy with temozolomide had been administered to patients, with the combination being received by most patients. Six visits were used for peripheral blood collection: V03 (baseline), V05, V07, V10, V12 and V13. For exploratory analyses, longitudinal TCRB deep sequencing was carried out in about 25 treated patients wherever samples were available.

Based on the germline V gene (reference sequence), the CDR1 and CDR2 sequences are GTSNPN and SVGIG. The trim is 2 bases for V and 9 bases for J, with a gap of 20 bases between the germline ends. The CDR3 measures 14 amino acids from cysteine to phenylalanine. Only the CDR3 DNA is retained, 42 bases long and in frame from the first base. Library method: the immunoSEQ multiplex PCR assay. Following the manufacturer's protocol, the hsTCRB Kit was used to amplify rearranged TCR beta chain sequences. Sequencing of TCRB libraries was carried out on an Illumina MiSeq. As for the authors' bioinformatics: The proprietary platform of the kit vendor was used for demultiplexing, trimming and gene mapping. TCRdb re-hosts the immuneACCESS table, in-frame sequences only. Its copies lack some clones; in the studies checked, an unresolved V gene accounts for under half of them, and the cause for the rest is not known. V, J and clone size were drawn from that table, and D and trimming were deduced from the DNA. The sample table shows about 54,000 clones, and 75% to 85% are seen once. The ten largest clones take up 3% to 4% of the sample.

Summary of the overall study and its limitations: Pseudoprogression seemed to be unrelated to changes in the top peripheral T cell clonotypes found by TCRB sequencing. Immune responses induced by the vaccine were seen in more than 85% of patients across multiple MHC alleles. It was noted by the authors that analyses of patient blood samples could not be reproduced owing to sample limitations. PBMC samples for TCRB deep sequencing were selected based on availability.

The time point label for this specimen denotes: week 5, during vaccination. Each vaccine dose was 300 ug of a 20-mer mutant IDH1 peptide in Montanide, given subcutaneously with topical imiquimod. The donors had newly diagnosed IDH1-mutant astrocytomas of WHO grade 3 or 4 that showed loss of nuclear ATRX. The samples were drawn from NOA16, a multicentre, single-arm, open-label phase I trial in Germany that tested a mutant IDH1 peptide vaccine in humans for the first time. Genomic DNA for TCRB sequencing was isolated from EDTA blood with the DNeasy Blood and Tissue Kit. This receptor was taken from a man aged 25-40 years with glioma. The sample consisted of PBMCs, taken from a glioma patient whose treatment included an IDH1 peptide vaccine. The chain employs TRBV30 and TRBJ2-7; TRBD1 might be the D gene, on 6 matching bases. The nucleotides are TGTGCCTGGAGTACCAACCCTCCGGGACAAAGGCAGTACTTC. Its product reads: CAWSTNPPGQRQYF. Full variable domain (CDR3 extended with the reference TRBV30 and TRBJ2-7 proteins): SQTIHQWPATLVQPVGSPLSLECTVEGTSNPNLYWYRQAAGRGLQLLFYSVGIGQISSEVPQNLSASRPQDRQFILSSKKLLLSDSGFYLCAWSTNPPGQRQYFGPGTRLTVT.